This T cell receptor beta chain is from a study of T cells in Graves' hyperthyroidism and ophthalmopathy. Study-wide results and caveats: In the analysis, a 13 V-J model separated ophthalmopathy from stable hyperthyroidism. Ophthalmopathy was predicted by the model a median of about 6.5 months ahead of onset.

Trimming shortened V by 3 bases and J by 10 bases, and 12 bases separated the two germline ends. CDR3 length equals 13 residues. The germline gives CDR1 SGHAT, CDR2 FQDESV (reference sequence). As concerns this clonotype: What it binds is unknown. A clone one base away is much larger, so this may be a read error.

Amplification yielded TCR beta CDR3 regions, with RNA transcripts as the source. HTBI primers were used for first-round RT-PCR of the TCR CDR3. TCRdb re-called the multiplex PCR reads with MiXCR, one entry per CDR3 protein. The data hold under 400,000 distinct CDR3 sequences, with approximately 22% observed a single time. No ophthalmopathy progression within 18 months constituted stable Graves' hyperthyroidism. Patients with uncontrolled infections, other autoimmune diseases, pregnancy or lactation were excluded. The sequenced sample consisted of blood. J is TRBJ2-2 and V is TRBV11-1; D not resolved. The receptor's source is a woman aged 45-60 years with Graves' hyperthyroidism. In DNA, the CDR3 is TGTGCCAGCAGCTTTGGCGGAAGGCCGGAGCTGTTTTTT. Protein sequence: CASSFGGRPELFF.